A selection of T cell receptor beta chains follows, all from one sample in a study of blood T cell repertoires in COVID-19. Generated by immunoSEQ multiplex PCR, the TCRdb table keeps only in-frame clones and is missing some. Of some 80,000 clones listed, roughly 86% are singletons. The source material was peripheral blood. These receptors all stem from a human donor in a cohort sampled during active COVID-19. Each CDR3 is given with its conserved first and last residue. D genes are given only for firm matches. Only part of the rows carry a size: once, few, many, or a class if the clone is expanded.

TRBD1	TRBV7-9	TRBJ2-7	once	TGTGCCAGCGGAAAAAGACAGGGTAGCGACGAGCAGTACTTC	CASGKRQGSDEQYF
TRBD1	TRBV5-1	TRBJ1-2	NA	TGCGCCAGCATGGAGGGGACAGCTAACTATGGCTACACCTTC	CASMEGTANYGYTF
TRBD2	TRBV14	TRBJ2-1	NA	TGTGCCAGCAGCCGTCCGGGACTAGAAATGAATGAGCAGTTCTTC	CASSRPGLEMNEQFF
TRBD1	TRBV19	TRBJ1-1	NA	TGTGCCAGTAGAACGGGACAGGGAAACACTGAAGCTTTCTTT	CASRTGQGNTEAFF
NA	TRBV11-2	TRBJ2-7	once	TGTGCCAGCAGCTTAAAAACAGGGTCCGGGTACGAGCAGTACTTC	CASSLKTGSGYEQYF
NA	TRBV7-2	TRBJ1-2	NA	TGTGCCAGCAGCCCAAAGGGGCGTAATGGCTACACCTTC	CASSPKGRNGYTF
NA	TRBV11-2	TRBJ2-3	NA	TGTGCCAGCAGCTTCGGTCAGGGTTTTACAGATACGCAGTATTTT	CASSFGQGFTDTQYF
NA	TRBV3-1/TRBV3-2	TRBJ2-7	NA	TGTGCCAGCAGCCAAGACGGCCGTCGGGGCGAGCAGTACTTC	CASSQDGRRGEQYF
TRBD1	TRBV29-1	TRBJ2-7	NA	TGCAGCGCCCTGGACAGGGGGACCTCCTACGAGCAGTACTTC	CSALDRGTSYEQYF
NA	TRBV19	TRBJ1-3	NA	TGTGCCAGTAGACCTCAGGGACAAACCGGGGACACCATATATTTT	CASRPQGQTGDTIYF
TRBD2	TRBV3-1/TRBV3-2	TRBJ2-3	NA	TGTGCCAGCAGCCTGGGACTAGCATCAGATACGCAGTATTTT	CASSLGLASDTQYF
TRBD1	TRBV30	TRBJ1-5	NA	TGTGCCTGGAGTCGAACGGCGGACAGGGGTTATCAGCCCCAGCATTTT	CAWSRTADRGYQPQHF
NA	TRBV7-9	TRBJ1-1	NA	TGTGCCAGCAGCCCAGCGGGGGTGGAGGCAATGAACACTGAAGCTTTCTTT	CASSPAGVEAMNTEAFF
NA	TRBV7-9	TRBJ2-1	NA	TGTGCCAGCCCCCGGGCAGCCCAGGGGTCCTACAATGAGCAGTTCTTC	CASPRAAQGSYNEQFF
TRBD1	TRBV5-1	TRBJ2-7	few	TGCGCCAGCCGGGGACAGGGTACGGGCGAGCAGTACTTC	CASRGQGTGEQYF
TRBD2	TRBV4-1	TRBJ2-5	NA	TGCGCCAGCAGCCAAGGCAGCGGGGCGTACCAAGAGACCCAGTACTTC	CASSQGSGAYQETQYF
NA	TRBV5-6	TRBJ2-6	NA	TGTGCCAGCAGCTTGACAGGGAGTGGGGCCAACGTCCTGACTTTC	CASSLTGSGANVLTF